The 26 T cell receptor beta chains reported below all come from one sample, sequenced in a study of blood T cell repertoires in COVID-19. Assay used: immunoSEQ multiplex PCR; TCRdb lists only in-frame clones, some missing. The sample gives around 240,000 clones, roughly 84% of which show up once; over 1.2% is in the top ten. Sequencing was carried out using peripheral blood. The receptor source for this set is a woman aged 40-49 years who had recovered from COVID-19.

This chain joins TRBV3-1 (or the pseudogene TRBV3-2) and TRBJ2-7, with 8 positions matching TRBD1. Unmatched junction bases numbered 5, after V lost 4 bases and J lost 0 bases. Looked up from germline, CDR1 is LGHDT and CDR2 is YNNKEL (reference sequence). The CDR3 sequence is 15 residues long. The CDR3 sequence: CASSPRGRNSYEQYF. The CDR3 DNA sequence: TGTGCCAGCAGCCCCAGGGGGCGGAACTCCTACGAGCAGTACTTC.

This clone has just a few counts. In nucleotides, the CDR3 is TGTGCCAGCTCACCATTTAGGGGATGGGACACTGAAGCTTTCTTT. Its protein product is CASSPFRGWDTEAFF. The chain carries TRBV18 and TRBJ1-1, with D tentatively TRBD1 (5 bases). The germline V and J ends were trimmed by 2 bases and 3 bases, with 13 bases remaining between them. Looked up from germline, CDR1 is KGHSH and CDR2 is LQKENI. CDR3 size: 15 residues.

The chain has TRBV19 and TRBJ2-2; 9 positions agree with TRBD1. Germline V gene data show CDR1 as LNHDA and CDR2 as SQIVND (reference sequence). CDR3 length: 16 amino acids. V trimming: 4 bases; J trimming: 6 bases; junction bases outside the gene matches: 9. CDR3 sequence reads: CASSTTGTGFPGELFF. CDR3 bases: TGTGCCAGTAGTACGACAGGGACAGGGTTTCCCGGGGAGCTGTTTTTT.

The chain carries TRBV5-4 and TRBJ2-2, with 11 bases identical to TRBD2. The V and J ends lost 6 bases and 1 base, in that order; junction bases with no gene match: 5. Looked up from germline, CDR1 is SGHNT and CDR2 is YYREEE (reference sequence). There are 16 residues in the CDR3. CDR3 protein: CASNSGTSGNTGELFF. In DNA, the CDR3 is TGTGCCAGCAACTCCGGGACTAGCGGGAACACCGGGGAGCTGTTTTTT.

The V gene is TRBV5-5, the J gene TRBJ1-2, with a possible D match to TRBD1 (5 bases). The V and J ends lost 7 bases and 4 bases respectively, with 17 bases between them. In germline, CDR1 is SGHKS, CDR2 YYEKEE (reference sequence). The CDR3 sequence is 14 residues long. The CDR3 DNA reads as TGTGCCAGCCTGCCGGACACCATGCCCTATGGCTACACCTTC. This encodes CASLPDTMPYGYTF.

J is TRBJ2-3 and V is TRBV4-3, with 8 bases matching TRBD2. Germline loops: CDR1 LGHNA, CDR2 YSLEER. This CDR3 has 17 amino acids. V was clipped by 0 bases and J by 3 bases; unmatched bases: 8. CDR3 sequence (DNA): TGCGCCAGCAGCCAAGAATCTCAGCGGGGGAGAACAGATACGCAGTATTTT. Protein sequence: CASSQESQRGRTDTQYF.

The rearrangement uses TRBV4-3 and TRBJ1-1; D remains unclear. From germline, CDR1 is LGHNA and CDR2 YSLEER. Trimming cost V 1 base and J 10 bases, with 10 bases left between them. This CDR3 comprises 12 residues. The CDR3 spells CASSQGASSAFF. The CDR3 nucleotides are TGCGCCAGCAGCCAAGGCGCGTCCTCAGCTTTCTTT.

This rearrangement joins TRBV13 to TRBJ2-1; TRBD2 is a possible D gene (7 bases). Trimming took off 5 bases at V and 7 bases at J, with 18 bases between the two ends. From germline, CDR1 is PRHDT and CDR2 FYEKMQ (reference sequence). This CDR3 is built from 15 residues. CDR3 amino acids: CASSHQLGGRNEQFF. CDR3 in DNA: TGTGCCAGCAGCCATCAGCTCGGGGGGCGTAATGAGCAGTTCTTC. Full variable domain (rest looked up from reference TRBV13 and TRBJ2-1): AAGVIQSPRHLIKEKRETATLKCYPIPRHDTVYWYQQGPGQDPQFLISFYEKMQSDKGSIPDRFSAQQFSDYHSELNMSSLELGDSALYFCASSHQLGGRNEQFFGPGTRLTVL.

V and J are TRBV3-1 (or the pseudogene TRBV3-2) and TRBJ1-3; D perhaps matches TRBD1 (6 bases). The CDR3 extends over 14 amino acids. The V gene lost 5 bases and the J gene lost 3 bases, with 11 bases spanning the gap. Germline lookup yields CDR1 LGHDT and CDR2 YNNKEL (reference sequence). The CDR3 sequence: CASSIQGDGNTIYF. The CDR3 coding sequence is TGTGCCAGCAGCATACAGGGAGATGGAAACACCATATATTTT.

The chain carries TRBV7-2 and TRBJ2-2; possible D gene TRBD1, 6 bases. The ends were cut back, 3 bases at V and 1 base at J, with 9 bases in the middle. The germline V gene encodes CDR1 SGHTA and CDR2 FQGNSA. The CDR3 length is 15 residues. CDR3 amino acids: CASSFGQRNTGELFF. The CDR3 bases are TGTGCCAGCAGCTTCGGACAGCGGAACACCGGGGAGCTGTTTTTT.

V is TRBV15 and J is TRBJ1-2; tentative D call: TRBD1 (6 bases). This CDR3 comprises 15 residues. Germline loops: CDR1 LNHNV, CDR2 YYDKDF (reference sequence). The germline V and J ends were trimmed by 0 bases and 7 bases, with 15 bases remaining between them. The CDR3 nucleotides read TGTGCCACCAGCAGAGATAGGGACATGTCCCGTGGCTACACCTTC. This gives the protein CATSRDRDMSRGYTF.

The chain carries TRBV25-1 and TRBJ2-2; D is possibly TRBD2 (5 bases). This CDR3 has 15 amino acids. Germline CDR1 is MGHDK and CDR2 is SYGVNS. The V end lost 5 bases, the J end lost 7 bases, and 17 bases lay between the germline ends. The CDR3 reads CASSPGVGVHGELFF. The CDR3 nucleotides read TGTGCCAGCAGTCCCGGAGTCGGGGTACACGGGGAGCTGTTTTTT.

The chain joins TRBV4-1 to TRBJ2-1, with 8 bases matching TRBD2. Unmatched junction bases numbered 4, after V lost 0 bases and J lost 0 bases. Germline-derived CDR1 and CDR2 are MGHRA and YSYEKL. The CDR3 spans 17 residues. The CDR3 here is CASSQDTSGPSYNEQFF. In DNA, the CDR3 is TGCGCCAGCAGCCAAGACACTAGCGGTCCCTCCTACAATGAGCAGTTCTTC.

This chain connects TRBV19 to TRBJ2-2; 7 bases map to TRBD1. Germline CDR1 and CDR2: LNHDA and SQIVND (reference sequence). This CDR3 spans 12 amino acids. With 8 bases clipped from V and 7 bases from J, the junction kept 4 bases outside the gene matches. The CDR3 DNA is TGTGCCAGTCGACAGGGCGGCGGGGAGCTGTTTTTT. It codes for CASRQGGGELFF.

The chain recombines TRBV6-4 with TRBJ2-3; no firm D call. Germline V CDR1 and CDR2: MRHNA, SNTAGT. The CDR3 runs 14 residues. The V and J ends lost 0 bases and 1 base respectively, with 5 bases between them. The CDR3 loop reads CASSDSEGTDTQYF. The CDR3 nucleotides read TGTGCCAGCAGTGACTCTGAGGGCACAGATACGCAGTATTTT.

The chain recombines TRBV3-1 (or the pseudogene TRBV3-2) with TRBJ1-6; D is perhaps TRBD1 (5 bases). V was clipped by 1 base and J by 10 bases, with 14 bases between them. The CDR3 has 15 residues. Per germline, CDR1 LGHDT and CDR2 YNNKEL (reference sequence). This CDR3 reads CASSQGGGFASPLHF. The DNA for the CDR3 is TGTGCCAGCAGCCAAGGGGGGGGTTTCGCGTCACCCCTCCACTTT.

The chain is built from TRBV6-6 and TRBJ1-2, with TRBD1 matching over 10 bases. Germline V gene sequence: CDR1 MNHNY, CDR2 SVGAGI (reference sequence). Germline trimming cut 0 bases from V and 6 bases from J; bases unmatched to any gene: 7. This CDR3 contains 16 residues. The CDR3 sequence is CASSYSNQDRGDGYTF. CDR3 nucleotide sequence: TGTGCCAGCAGTTACTCGAATCAGGACAGGGGGGATGGCTACACCTTC.

The genes are TRBV19 and TRBJ1-5, with 7 bases lining up with TRBD1. Per germline, CDR1 LNHDA and CDR2 SQIVND (reference sequence). CDR3 length: 15 residues. V trimming: 0 bases; J trimming: 7 bases; junction bases outside the gene matches: 6. CDR3 nucleotide sequence: TGTGCCAGTAGTATAGATCCGAGGGGGCACCAGCCCCAGCATTTT. Protein: CASSIDPRGHQPQHF.

This clone was seen just once. The chain is built from TRBV18 and TRBJ2-5; TRBD2 agrees at 13 bases. Germline-derived CDR1 and CDR2 are KGHSH and LQKENI. CDR3 length: 16 residues. V was pared by 3 bases and J by 4 bases, with 5 bases of the junction left unmatched. CDR3 bases: TGTGCCAGCTCACCCCGACTAGCGGGGGGCGCAGAGACCCAGTACTTC. It translates to CASSPRLAGGAETQYF.

This sequence joins TRBV7-2 and TRBJ2-5, with 9 bases aligning to TRBD2. V lost 1 base to trimming and J lost 5 bases; unmatched junction nucleotides: 11. CDR3 length: 17 amino acids. Germline V gene data show CDR1 as SGHTA and CDR2 as FQGNSA. For the CDR3, the DNA is TGTGCCAGCAGCTTAGAGGCGGGGGGGACCGCCGGGGAGACCCAGTACTTC. Residues: CASSLEAGGTAGETQYF.

The sample holds one count of this clone. The chain employs TRBV7-3 and TRBJ2-5; TRBD2 might be the D (5 bases). The germline V and J ends were trimmed by 4 bases and 5 bases, with 11 bases remaining between them. Germline values: CDR1 SGHTA, CDR2 FQGTGA. The CDR3 length is 13 residues. The CDR3 bases are TGTGCCAGCAGCTCACAAACTAGTGAGACCCAGTACTTC. Encoded protein: CASSSQTSETQYF.

This clone was found once. V and J are TRBV7-2 and TRBJ2-5, with TRBD2 matching 10 bases. With 1 base clipped from V and 5 bases from J, the junction kept 4 bases outside the gene matches. The CDR3 spans 15 residues. Germline V gives CDR1 SGHTA, CDR2 FQGNSA. CDR3 DNA sequence: TGTGCCAGCAGCTTAGGGCTAGCGGGGGCGGAGACCCAGTACTTC. Protein: CASSLGLAGAETQYF.

This clone has more than one count but fewer than ten. The chain joins TRBV6-5 to TRBJ1-2; D is perhaps TRBD1 (5 bases). The CDR3 runs to 14 residues. The V end was cut by 5 bases, the J end by 6 bases, with 16 bases between. CDR1 MNHEY and CDR2 SVGAGI come from the germline V gene. Here the CDR3 reads CASSRGLTGDGYTF. CDR3 DNA: TGTGCCAGCAGTAGGGGCCTTACAGGCGATGGCTACACCTTC.

The chain links TRBV7-2 to TRBJ2-1; D gene uncertain. The CDR3 has 13 residues. V lost 4 bases and J lost 5, with 9 bases in between. Germline V gives CDR1 SGHTA, CDR2 FQGNSA. The CDR3 coding sequence is TGTGCCAGCAGCTCCGGGTCAAACAATGAGCAGTTCTTC. It translates to CASSSGSNNEQFF. Full variable domain (outside the CDR3, taken from reference TRBV7-2 and TRBJ2-1): GAGVSQSPSNKVTEKGKDVELRCDPISGHTALYWYRQSLGQGLEFLIYFQGNSAPDKSGLPSDRFSAERTGGSVSTLTIQRTQQEDSAVYLCASSSGSNNEQFFGPGTRLTVL.

This rearrangement joins TRBV18 to TRBJ2-7; the D gene is possibly TRBD1 (5 bases). Trimming stripped 3 bases from V and 3 bases from J, with 12 bases between. Germline assignment: CDR1 KGHSH and CDR2 LQKENI. This CDR3 has 14 amino acids. CDR3 loop: CASSPLEDSYEQYF. The CDR3 DNA reads as TGTGCCAGCTCACCCCTTGAAGACAGCTACGAGCAGTACTTC. The variable domain in full, with the rest retrieved from reference TRBV18 and TRBJ2-7, is NAGVMQNPRHLVRRRGQEARLRCSPMKGHSHVYWYRQLPEEGLKFMVYLQKENIIDESGMPKERFSAEFPKEGPSILRIQQVVRGDSAAYFCASSPLEDSYEQYFGPGTRLTVT.

The chain is built from TRBV10-3 and TRBJ2-7; D is undetermined. Trimming left V 4 bases short and J 2 bases short, with 6 bases between. The CDR3 contains 12 residues. CDR1 is ENHRY and CDR2 is SYGVKD in the germline V gene. The CDR3 nucleotides are TGTGCCATCAGTGGAACGGCCTACGAGCAGTACTTC. Its translation: CAISGTAYEQYF.